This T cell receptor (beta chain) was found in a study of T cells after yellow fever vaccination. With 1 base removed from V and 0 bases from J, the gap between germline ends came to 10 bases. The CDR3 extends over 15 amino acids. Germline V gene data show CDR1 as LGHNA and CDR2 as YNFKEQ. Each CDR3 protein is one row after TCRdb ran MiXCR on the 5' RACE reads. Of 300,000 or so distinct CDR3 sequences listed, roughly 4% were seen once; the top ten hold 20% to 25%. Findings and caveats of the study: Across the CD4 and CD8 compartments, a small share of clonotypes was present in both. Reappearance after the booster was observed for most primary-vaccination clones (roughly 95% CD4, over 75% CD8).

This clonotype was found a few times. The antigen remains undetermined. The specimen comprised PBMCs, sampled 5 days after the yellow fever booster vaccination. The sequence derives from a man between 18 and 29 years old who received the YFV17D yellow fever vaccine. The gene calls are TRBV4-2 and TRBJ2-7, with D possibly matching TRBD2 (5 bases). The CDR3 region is CASSQVGGSSYEQYF. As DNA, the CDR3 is TGTGCCAGCAGCCAAGTTGGAGGAAGCTCCTACGAGCAGTACTTC.